This T cell receptor beta chain was identified in a study of HIV-infected patients and healthy controls. One entry per CDR3 protein results from TCRdb running MiXCR on the 5' RACE reads. The data hold almost 65,000 distinct CDR3 sequences, with 19% observed a single time. The germline gives CDR1 MGHRA, CDR2 YSYEKL. V lost 4 bases and J lost 4; bases outside the gene matches: 10. The CDR3 runs to 16 residues. There are a few counts of this clonotype. This TCR was recovered from a human donor in good health. The sample was CD4+ T cells from blood. The V gene is TRBV4-1, the J gene TRBJ1-2; TRBD1 matches 9 bases. The CDR3 here is CASSRGTGSDGYGYTF. CDR3 coding DNA: TGCGCCAGCAGCCGAGGGACAGGGAGTGACGGCTATGGCTACACCTTC.